Listed here is a single TCR beta chain. Germline-derived CDR1 and CDR2 are GTSNPN and SVGIG (reference sequence). The CDR3 consists of 11 residues. V gave up 3 bases and J gave up 9 bases; unmatched junction bases: 5. These data come from a study of blood T cell repertoires in COVID-19. The wider study: Whether acute or convalescent, the COVID-19 samples came from the United States, Italy and Spain. PBMCs, B-cell-depleted T cells, or T cells provided the cDNA or gDNA that made up the material.

Original analysis: Nucleated cell counts were estimated from reference gene primer amplification. TCRdb keeps only in-frame clones here, not all; method: immunoSEQ multiplex PCR. V and J calls and clone size are given by that table; D and trimming were obtained from the DNA. The table has about 210,000 clones, more than 85% seen once; the top ten hold 0.65% to 0.85%. The sequence was obtained from a man aged 35-49 years with acute or convalescent COVID-19. The chain uses TRBV30 and TRBJ2-7, with 7 bases that match TRBD1. Sequenced: peripheral blood. In DNA form, the CDR3 reads TGTGCCTGGAGCAGTTGGACAGGGCAGTACTTC. Translating gives CAWSSWTGQYF. Complete variable domain (other parts from reference TRBV30 and TRBJ2-7): SQTIHQWPATLVQPVGSPLSLECTVEGTSNPNLYWYRQAAGRGLQLLFYSVGIGQISSEVPQNLSASRPQDRQFILSSKKLLLSDSGFYLCAWSSWTGQYFGPGTRLTVT.